The 6 T cell receptor beta chains below come from one sample, sequenced in a study of Ad26.COV2.S vaccination and SARS-CoV-2 variants. Method: immunoSEQ multiplex PCR; TCRdb's copy keeps in-frame clones and lacks some. The sample has about 440,000 clones, roughly 87% seen once. The treatment here: some 20 received Ad26.COV2.S at low or high dose, single or two shots; about 5 received placebo; per-sample allocation not given. Vaccine and placebo recipients were sampled on day 63 after the first injection. The specimen comprised peripheral blood, sampled in a trial of Ad26.COV2.S vaccine versus placebo. These receptor sequences come from a person between 18 and 60 years old who received the Ad26.COV2.S COVID-19 vaccine or a placebo.

This chain links TRBV12-5 with TRBJ2-5; weak D call: TRBD1 (5 bases). The CDR3 extends over 17 amino acids. Germline values: CDR1 LGHNT, CDR2 FRNRAP. Trimming shortened V by 2 bases and J by 0 bases, and 16 bases separated the two germline ends. CDR3 sequence reads: CASGLKQAEPYQETQYF. Written as DNA, the CDR3 is TGTGCTAGTGGTTTGAAACAGGCAGAGCCGTACCAAGAGACCCAGTACTTC.

The gene calls are TRBV19 and TRBJ2-7, with 7 bases matching TRBD2. Looked up from germline, CDR1 is LNHDA and CDR2 is SQIVND (reference sequence). CDR3 length: 12 amino acids. The V segment lost 9 bases and the J segment 0 bases; nucleotides outside the gene matches: 2. CDR3 bases: TGTGCCAGCAGGGACTACTCCTACGAGCAGTACTTC. Its protein product is CASRDYSYEQYF.

The chain has TRBV4-2 and TRBJ1-6; D call uncertain. The CDR3 length is 16 residues. V was shortened by 0 bases and J by 7 bases, with 13 bases between the two germline ends. Germline CDR1 is LGHNA and CDR2 is YNFKEQ. The CDR3 sequence is CASSQESITRNSPLHF. CDR3 nucleotides: TGTGCCAGCAGCCAAGAAAGTATAACCAGGAATTCACCCCTCCACTTT.

The gene calls are TRBV9 and TRBJ2-1; D not certain. The CDR3 spans 13 residues. Germline values: CDR1 SGDLS, CDR2 YYNGEE. Trimming removed 2 bases from V and 4 bases from J, with 7 bases in between. The DNA of the CDR3 is TGTGCCAGCAGCGTGGACCAATACAATGAGCAGTTCTTC. Translated: CASSVDQYNEQFF.

The rearrangement links TRBV28 to TRBJ2-7, with TRBD1 as a possible D gene (6 bases). Between the trimmed V and J ends, which lost 5 bases and 2 bases, there was a span of 16 bases. The CDR3 contains 15 residues. From germline, CDR1 is MDHEN and CDR2 SYDVKM. The DNA for the CDR3 is TGTGCCAGCAGTCCTCCCACAGGGAGCCCCTACGAGCAGTACTTC. This sequence encodes CASSPPTGSPYEQYF.

The rearrangement uses TRBV19 and TRBJ1-2; D remains ambiguous. The V end was cut by 6 bases, the J end by 6 bases, with 17 bases between. The CDR3 contains 14 residues. Germline CDR1 reads LNHDA; CDR2 reads SQIVND (reference sequence). CDR3 in amino acids: CASREQGFRHGYTF. As DNA, the CDR3 is TGTGCCAGTAGGGAGCAAGGGTTTAGACATGGCTACACCTTC.